Listed below are T cell receptor beta chains from one sample, sequenced in a study of T cell changes during pregnancy in multiple sclerosis. Sequencing used immunoSEQ multiplex PCR; TCRdb keeps in-frame clones, though not all of them. The sample carries tens of thousands of clones, 85% to 95% recorded once. The sequencing here drew on peripheral blood, taken in the third trimester of pregnancy. The receptor source for this set is a female donor in good health, enrolled as a control in a pregnancy study. CDR3s include the opening cysteine and the closing phenylalanine or tryptophan. D genes are given only for firm matches. Size values are once, few and many counts, or a class for expanded clones, and some rows have none.

v_gene: TRBV10-3; j_gene: TRBJ2-7; d_gene: TRBD1; abundance: -; CDR3nt: TGTGCCATCAGTGAGTCCGGGACAGGGCTCTACGAGCAGTACTTC; CDR3aa: CAISESGTGLYEQYF
v_gene: TRBV2; j_gene: TRBJ2-7; d_gene: TRBD1; abundance: -; CDR3nt: TGTGCCAGCTCCTATCAGGGACAGGGGAGCCACGAGCAGTACTTC; CDR3aa: CASSYQGQGSHEQYF
v_gene: TRBV7-6; j_gene: TRBJ1-2; d_gene: TRBD1; abundance: once; CDR3nt: TGTGCCAGCAGCTTAGGGCAGGGGGACTATGGCTACACCTTC; CDR3aa: CASSLGQGDYGYTF
v_gene: TRBV5-1; j_gene: TRBJ2-7; d_gene: -; abundance: -; CDR3nt: TGCGCCAGCAGCTTGGACGGGAGCTCCTACGAGCAGTACTTC; CDR3aa: CASSLDGSSYEQYF
v_gene: TRBV7-2; j_gene: TRBJ1-2; d_gene: -; abundance: -; CDR3nt: TGTGCCAGCAGCCCCCGGGACACCAGAAACTATGGCTACACCTTC; CDR3aa: CASSPRDTRNYGYTF
v_gene: TRBV19; j_gene: TRBJ1-1; d_gene: TRBD1; abundance: -; CDR3nt: TGTGCCACCAGGACAGGGTTGAACACTGAAGCTTTCTTT; CDR3aa: CATRTGLNTEAFF
v_gene: TRBV2; j_gene: TRBJ1-1; d_gene: TRBD1; abundance: -; CDR3nt: TGTGCCAGCAGAGGGACAGGGGGCGCTGGGACTGAAGCTTTCTTT; CDR3aa: CASRGTGGAGTEAFF
v_gene: TRBV27; j_gene: TRBJ1-6; d_gene: TRBD1; abundance: -; CDR3nt: TGTGCCAGCAGTCCCCCAGGGGGCAGTTCACCCCTCCACTTT; CDR3aa: CASSPPGGSSPLHF
v_gene: TRBV27; j_gene: TRBJ1-2; d_gene: -; abundance: -; CDR3nt: TGTGCCAGCAGTCTTACAGTTAACTATGGCTACACCTTC; CDR3aa: CASSLTVNYGYTF
v_gene: TRBV5-1; j_gene: TRBJ2-6; d_gene: -; abundance: -; CDR3nt: TGCGCCAGCAGCGTGGAGAGCTCTGGGGCCAACGTCCTGACTTTC; CDR3aa: CASSVESSGANVLTF
v_gene: TRBV6-5; j_gene: TRBJ2-4; d_gene: -; abundance: -; CDR3nt: TGTGCCAGCACCGGGGGTGGGCTAGCCAAAAACATTCAGTACTTC; CDR3aa: CASTGGGLAKNIQYF
v_gene: TRBV7-9; j_gene: TRBJ2-7; d_gene: TRBD2; abundance: -; CDR3nt: TGTGCCAGCAGCAGAGGACTAGCGGGAGGCCTCTCCTACGAGCAGTACTTC; CDR3aa: CASSRGLAGGLSYEQYF
v_gene: TRBV29-1; j_gene: TRBJ1-2; d_gene: -; abundance: -; CDR3nt: TGCAGCGTTGAAACGGGAGGCTACACCTTC; CDR3aa: CSVETGGYTF
v_gene: TRBV6-4; j_gene: TRBJ2-2; d_gene: -; abundance: -; CDR3nt: TGTGCCAGCAGTGACTCGAGGGTTGAATCTACCGGGGAGCTGTTTTTT; CDR3aa: CASSDSRVESTGELFF
v_gene: TRBV5-1; j_gene: TRBJ2-7; d_gene: -; abundance: -; CDR3nt: TGCGCCAGCAGCCCCCCTAGGGATGTAGGGGACGAGCAGTACTTC; CDR3aa: CASSPPRDVGDEQYF
v_gene: TRBV6-5; j_gene: TRBJ1-1; d_gene: -; abundance: -; CDR3nt: TGTGCCAGCAGTCCACAGGGTATTGAAGCTTTCTTT; CDR3aa: CASSPQGIEAFF
v_gene: TRBV11-2; j_gene: TRBJ2-7; d_gene: -; abundance: -; CDR3nt: TGTGCCAGCAGGTCAGGATACGAGCAGTACTTC; CDR3aa: CASRSGYEQYF
v_gene: TRBV7-2; j_gene: TRBJ2-7; d_gene: -; abundance: -; CDR3nt: TGTGCCAGCAGCTTAGACAGCTTATCCTACGAGCAGTACTTC; CDR3aa: CASSLDSLSYEQYF
v_gene: TRBV5-1; j_gene: TRBJ2-7; d_gene: TRBD1; abundance: -; CDR3nt: TGCGCCAGCAGCTTGGGGGACAGACCCTACGAGCAGTACTTC; CDR3aa: CASSLGDRPYEQYF
v_gene: TRBV10-3; j_gene: TRBJ1-1; d_gene: -; abundance: -; CDR3nt: TGTGCCATCAGTGCGGGGGTATTGAACACTGAAGCTTTCTTT; CDR3aa: CAISAGVLNTEAFF
v_gene: TRBV30; j_gene: TRBJ1-5; d_gene: TRBD1; abundance: -; CDR3nt: TGTGCCTGGAGTGCCCGGACAGGGGCAGTCGGCAATCAGCCCCAGCATTTT; CDR3aa: CAWSARTGAVGNQPQHF
v_gene: TRBV11-2; j_gene: TRBJ2-1; d_gene: -; abundance: -; CDR3nt: TGTGCCAGCAGGTTTAGCAGCTACAATGAGCAGTTCTTC; CDR3aa: CASRFSSYNEQFF
v_gene: TRBV7-9; j_gene: TRBJ2-7; d_gene: TRBD2; abundance: -; CDR3nt: TGTGCCAGCAGCTTAGGGCTAGCGGGAGAAAGAAACGAGCAGTACTTC; CDR3aa: CASSLGLAGERNEQYF
v_gene: TRBV28; j_gene: TRBJ1-1; d_gene: -; abundance: -; CDR3nt: TGTGCCAGCAGACCATCAGGGGCCGCCTTGAACACTGAAGCTTTCTTT; CDR3aa: CASRPSGAALNTEAFF
v_gene: TRBV9; j_gene: TRBJ1-4; d_gene: TRBD1; abundance: -; CDR3nt: TGTGCCAGCAGCGCCCGGGACAGGGGAAGTGAAAAACTGTTTTTT; CDR3aa: CASSARDRGSEKLFF
v_gene: TRBV28; j_gene: TRBJ2-7; d_gene: -; abundance: -; CDR3nt: TGTGCCAGCAGTTACCAGAACTACGAGCAGTACTTC; CDR3aa: CASSYQNYEQYF
v_gene: TRBV5-4; j_gene: TRBJ2-7; d_gene: -; abundance: -; CDR3nt: TGTGCCAGCAGCCTACAAGCAGGGCGTTACGACGAGCAGTACTTC; CDR3aa: CASSLQAGRYDEQYF
v_gene: TRBV4-1; j_gene: TRBJ1-3; d_gene: TRBD1; abundance: -; CDR3nt: TGCGCCAGCAGCCAAGAGGGACAGCAATTGGGAAACACCATATATTTT; CDR3aa: CASSQEGQQLGNTIYF
v_gene: TRBV13; j_gene: TRBJ2-7; d_gene: -; abundance: -; CDR3nt: TGTGCCAGCAGCCCTCTAAGGGGTGGGTGGGAGCAGTACTTC; CDR3aa: CASSPLRGGWEQYF
v_gene: TRBV19; j_gene: TRBJ2-7; d_gene: TRBD1; abundance: -; CDR3nt: TGTGCCAGTACCCTGGGGACAGGGGCCCTCTACGAGCAGTACTTC; CDR3aa: CASTLGTGALYEQYF
v_gene: TRBV7-7; j_gene: TRBJ2-7; d_gene: TRBD2; abundance: once; CDR3nt: TGTGCTAGCAGCAGTTCTTTTGCGGGAGAAGGCTACGAGCAGTACTTC; CDR3aa: CASSSSFAGEGYEQYF
v_gene: TRBV5-4; j_gene: TRBJ2-1; d_gene: -; abundance: -; CDR3nt: TGTGCCAGCAGCTCCCCAGCACCTAGCCCCGGCAATGAGCAGTTCTTC; CDR3aa: CASSSPAPSPGNEQFF
v_gene: TRBV7-2; j_gene: TRBJ2-7; d_gene: TRBD2; abundance: -; CDR3nt: TGTGCCAGCAGCCCGGGACTAGCGGAAGCCTACGAGCAGTACTTC; CDR3aa: CASSPGLAEAYEQYF
v_gene: TRBV28; j_gene: TRBJ1-2; d_gene: -; abundance: -; CDR3nt: TGTGCCAGCAGTTTGAGGCAGAACTATGGCTACACCTTC; CDR3aa: CASSLRQNYGYTF
v_gene: TRBV6-5; j_gene: TRBJ2-3; d_gene: TRBD2; abundance: -; CDR3nt: TGTGCCAGCAGAAAGCGGGGTGGCGATACGCAGTATTTT; CDR3aa: CASRKRGGDTQYF
v_gene: TRBV2; j_gene: TRBJ2-3; d_gene: TRBD2; abundance: -; CDR3nt: TGTGCCAGCAGTGGGACTAGCGGGGCTGGGGATACGCAGTATTTT; CDR3aa: CASSGTSGAGDTQYF
v_gene: TRBV2; j_gene: TRBJ2-7; d_gene: -; abundance: -; CDR3nt: TGTGCCAGCAGAGACCAGGGATTATCCTACGAGCAGTACTTC; CDR3aa: CASRDQGLSYEQYF
v_gene: TRBV30; j_gene: TRBJ1-5; d_gene: TRBD1; abundance: -; CDR3nt: TGTGCCTGGAGTGTAGGGGGCAGCAATCAGCCCCAGCATTTT; CDR3aa: CAWSVGGSNQPQHF
v_gene: TRBV28; j_gene: TRBJ1-2; d_gene: -; abundance: -; CDR3nt: TGTGCCAGCAGTTTAGGGCAGGGAACGATCTATGGCTACACCTTC; CDR3aa: CASSLGQGTIYGYTF
v_gene: TRBV2; j_gene: TRBJ2-1; d_gene: -; abundance: -; CDR3nt: TGTGCCAGCAGCGACACGTACAATGAGCAGTTCTTC; CDR3aa: CASSDTYNEQFF
v_gene: TRBV19; j_gene: TRBJ2-7; d_gene: TRBD2; abundance: -; CDR3nt: TGTGCCAGTAGTATGGGACTAGCGGCCTACGAGCAGTACTTC; CDR3aa: CASSMGLAAYEQYF
v_gene: TRBV11-2; j_gene: TRBJ1-1; d_gene: TRBD1; abundance: -; CDR3nt: TGTGCCAGCAGCATAGGACAGGGGAGGGCTTTCTTT; CDR3aa: CASSIGQGRAFF
v_gene: TRBV15; j_gene: TRBJ1-1; d_gene: -; abundance: -; CDR3nt: TGTGCCACCAGCAGAGGAGTGAACACTGAAGCTTTCTTT; CDR3aa: CATSRGVNTEAFF
v_gene: TRBV28; j_gene: TRBJ2-5; d_gene: -; abundance: -; CDR3nt: TGTGCCAGCCTAACCTCGGAGACCCAGTACTTC; CDR3aa: CASLTSETQYF
v_gene: TRBV4-2; j_gene: TRBJ2-7; d_gene: -; abundance: -; CDR3nt: TGTGCCAGCAGCCAGGATACTAGTTCCTACGGGCAGTACTTC; CDR3aa: CASSQDTSSYGQYF
v_gene: TRBV28; j_gene: TRBJ2-7; d_gene: TRBD2; abundance: -; CDR3nt: TGTGCCAGCAGGTCCCCGGGACTAGCGTTTGGCGAGCAGTACTTC; CDR3aa: CASRSPGLAFGEQYF